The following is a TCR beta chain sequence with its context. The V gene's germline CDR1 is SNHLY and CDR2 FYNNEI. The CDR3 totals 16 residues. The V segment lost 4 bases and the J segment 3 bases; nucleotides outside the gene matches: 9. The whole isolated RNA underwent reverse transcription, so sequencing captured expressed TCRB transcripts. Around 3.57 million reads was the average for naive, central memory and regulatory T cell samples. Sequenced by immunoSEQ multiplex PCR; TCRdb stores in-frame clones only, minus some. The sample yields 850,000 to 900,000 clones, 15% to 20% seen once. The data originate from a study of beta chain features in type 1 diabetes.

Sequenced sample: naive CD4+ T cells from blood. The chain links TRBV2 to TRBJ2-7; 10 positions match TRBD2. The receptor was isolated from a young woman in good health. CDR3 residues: CASSGTSGRAFYEQYF. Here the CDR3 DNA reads TGTGCCAGCAGTGGGACTAGCGGCCGGGCATTCTACGAGCAGTACTTC.